In its sample, the clone carrying this T cell receptor (beta chain) was seen a few times. Its antigen is not known. Germline-derived CDR1 and CDR2 are SGDLS and YYNGEE. Trimming removed 0 bases at V and 4 bases at J, with 12 bases between. This CDR3 comprises 15 residues. TCRdb fed the reads into MiXCR, producing one record per CDR3 protein. The repertoire consists of fewer than 950,000 distinct CDR3 sequences, with approximately 30% occurring once and the leading ten covering roughly 12%. The record originates from a study of T cell repertoires in cytomegalovirus infection. Study at large: CMV epitopes that were recently identified and HLA-C-restricted were used alongside well-studied HLA-B-restricted ones. Based on public TCR beta signatures, there were indications of CMV infection and of a matching HLA type. General study results and limits: The study found HLA-C-restricted CMV-specific TCR beta clonotypes dominating the ex vivo response. Using cumulative public TCR beta family frequency, the authors identified those who carried CMV together with the relevant HLA.

The specimen comprised cultured CD8+ T cells from PBMCs, sampled from culture after CMV antigen stimulation. The chain recombines TRBV9 with TRBJ2-3; D is uncertain. The receptor comes from a human donor in good health (CMV status not recorded). Some clones in this sample may be carry-over from other donors' samples. The CDR3 reads CASSVVWAGADTQYF. Written as DNA, the CDR3 is TGTGCCAGCAGCGTAGTGTGGGCTGGAGCAGATACGCAGTATTTT.